The sequence of this T cell receptor (beta chain) was determined in a study of radiotherapy plus CTLA-4 blockade in lung cancer. Whole-study findings and limits: Expansion of tumor-derived TCR clones was observed in blood after radiotherapy plus ipilimumab.

CDR1 is SGHNT, CDR2 YYREEE, per germline (reference sequence). The ends were cut back, 4 bases at V and 12 bases at J, with 13 bases in the middle. CDR3 length equals 11 residues. The data were produced by immunoSEQ multiplex PCR, yet TCRdb's version contains in-frame clones alone and is incomplete. Here the sample spans about 110,000 clones, about 84% being singletons. In regard to this clone: Its antigen is not identified.

This receptor was taken from a human donor with non-small cell lung cancer that progressed on radiotherapy plus ipilimumab. Some clones in this sample may be carry-over from other donors' samples. The chain employs TRBV5-4 and TRBJ1-2; D is perhaps TRBD1 (6 bases). Source: peripheral blood, taken from a patient treated with radiotherapy plus ipilimumab. CDR3 sequence: CASSTPQGHTF. As DNA, the CDR3 is TGTGCCAGCAGCACACCCCAGGGGCACACCTTC.